This T cell receptor (beta chain) is drawn from a study of beta chain features in type 1 diabetes. Trimming shortened V by 3 bases and J by 0 bases, and 9 bases separated the two germline ends. The CDR3 sequence is 14 residues long. The germline CDR1 and CDR2 sequences are SGHNT and YYREEE (reference sequence). The whole isolated RNA underwent reverse transcription, so sequencing captured expressed TCRB transcripts. Sequenced naive, central memory and regulatory T cell samples produced an average of about 3.6 million reads. Repertoires were generated with immunoSEQ multiplex PCR, while TCRdb's copy carries only in-frame clones and drops some. The sample records roughly 240,000 clones, roughly 13% being singletons. The sample holds a few counts of this clone.

The receptor's source is a woman in her thirties or forties in good health. The specimen was naive CD4+ T cells from blood. This chain links TRBV5-4 with TRBJ2-5; a weak D match, TRBD2 (6 bases). CDR3 nucleotides: TGTGCCAGCAGCTCCCGGGACTACCAAGAGACCCAGTACTTC. Amino acids: CASSSRDYQETQYF.